Sequencing of this T cell receptor (beta chain) was carried out in a study of PD-1 blockade in classical Hodgkin lymphoma (dated by TCRdb to 2018 to 2020). Notes on the research overall: Nivolumab dosing was 3 mg/kg intravenously every 2 weeks, continuing until either disease progression or unacceptable toxicity. The study used CyTOF and TCR beta sequencing to define a peripheral blood immune signature of response to PD-1 blockade in classical Hodgkin lymphoma.

In light of the paper, this sample's time point label describes: cycle 1 day 1 (C1D1), immediately before nivolumab initiation. Relapse after autologous stem cell transplantation had occurred in all trial patients, and cohorts A, B and C were distinguished by prior brentuximab vedotin exposure. The trial cohort comprised roughly 50 patients with relapsed/refractory classical Hodgkin lymphoma whose best overall responses were complete response, partial response or progressive disease. Trial patients were treated with single-agent nivolumab in the multi-cohort phase II CheckMate 205 trial. An independent review committee assessed best overall response using the 2007 International Working Group response criteria. Trial PBMCs were collected immediately before nivolumab initiation (C1D1) and during therapy at cycle 2 day 1 and cycle 4 day 1. After peripheral blood was drawn into 8 mL Vacutainer Cell Preparation Tubes, PBMCs were isolated by centrifugation and then cryopreserved.

Genomic DNA was extracted with the Qiagen DNeasy kit from unsorted PBMCs and from negatively selected CD4+ and CD8+ fractions. Amplification of TCR beta CDR3 regions was done by immunoSEQ multiplex PCR with primers that anneal to V and J segments. Amplification bias was minimized using a synthetic immune receptor repertoire, and residual bias was removed computationally after sequencing. As for the authors' bioinformatics: Repertoire diversity was quantified as the Shannon entropy index using custom Python scripts. Unsorted, CD4+ and CD8+ repertoires were analyzed separately, except in combined analyses where CD4+ and CD8+ sequences were merged in silico. Clonal expansion was defined as at least a 2-fold frequency increase after treatment relative to C1D1, with a pseudocount of 0.5 for undetected baseline clones. Singleton clones were defined as clones with 0 or 1 copy at C1D1, and non-singleton clones were defined as clones with 2 or more copies. By matching protein sequences in sorted samples from the same patient, clones expanded in unsorted samples were annotated as CD4+, CD8+ or unknown. Wilcoxon tests were applied to paired samples to test diversity changes from C1D1 to C4D1. Not all clones reach the TCRdb copy of this immuneACCESS table, which keeps in-frame sequences only. Checked studies attribute under half of the gap to unresolved V genes and leave the rest unexplained. For V, J and clone size, that table is used; D and trimming come from the DNA. The sample table holds 12,000 to 15,000 clones, of which under 90% were seen once. In total, the top ten clones hold approximately 22% of the sample.

For this clone: It has no known antigen specificity. It has no much larger one-base neighbor in the sample; base qualities were not kept.

On the study overall, not on this receptor specifically: Baseline diversity similar to that of newly diagnosed patients was observed in trial patients achieving complete response, whereas significantly lower diversity was observed in partial responders and progressors. Baseline TCR diversity was reported to be lower in newly diagnosed patients than in healthy donors and to be lower still in relapsed/refractory patients. Patients starting nivolumab less than 1 year after ASCT had lower diversity and were excluded from later analyses to avoid confounding by immune reconstitution. Only a single clinical trial cohort was studied, and what caused the repertoire differences, possibly disease activity or prior therapy, remained undefined. By C4D1, a significant rise was seen in CD4+ TCR diversity but not in CD8+ TCR diversity (p=0.0027 vs p=0.16), and the rise was most apparent among complete responders (p=0.02).

Spanning cysteine to phenylalanine, the CDR3 consists of 14 amino acids. Kept here is only the CDR3 DNA, which spans 42 bases and is read in frame from base 1. CDR1 and CDR2 (SGHRS, YFSETQ) derive from the germline V gene. V is cut by 5 bases and J by 4 bases, and the space between the germline ends is 13 bases. This receptor chain uses TRBV5-1 and TRBJ2-1, and possibly TRBD1, on 6 matching bases. The sequenced sample was peripheral blood mononuclear cells (PBMCs), obtained at baseline. The clonotype comes from a human donor with classical Hodgkin lymphoma. DNA sequence: TGCGCCAGCAGGGAGCAGGGGATTTACAATGAGCAGTTCTTC. This translates into CASREQGIYNEQFF.